Presented here are 24 T cell receptor beta chains from one specimen sequenced in a study of shared clonotypes between healthy human individuals. The method was immunoSEQ multiplex PCR; TCRdb's version includes in-frame clones alone and lacks a portion of them. The sample includes 2 million to 2.5 million clones, 85% to 95% seen only once; the top ten take about 0.39%. Specimen: naive CD4+ T cells from PBMCs. Subset of the sample: CD45RA+ positively selected. The receptors come from a man aged 18 to 35 in good health. Some clones in this sample may be carry-over from other donors' samples.

The rearrangement links TRBV6-6 to TRBJ2-1; no firm D call. Germline assignment: CDR1 MNHNY and CDR2 SVGAGI (reference sequence). Trimming cost V 1 base and J 1 base, with 8 bases left between them. This CDR3 spans 15 amino acids. For the CDR3, the DNA is TGTGCCAGCAGTTACTGGCGGACGTCCTACAATGAGCAGTTCTTC. Translating gives CASSYWRTSYNEQFF.

The chain carries TRBV2 and TRBJ2-1, with no clear D. The CDR3 contains 11 residues. Germline V gene data show CDR1 as SNHLY and CDR2 as FYNNEI. Trimming removed 8 bases at V and 2 bases at J, with 4 bases between. CDR3: CASGPYNEQFF. In DNA, the CDR3 is TGTGCCAGCGGACCCTACAATGAGCAGTTCTTC.

CDR3 nucleotides: TGCGCCAGCAGCCAAGATGTTTATGGGGGGCAGCCCCAGCATTTT. The encoded protein is CASSQDVYGGQPQHF. The rearrangement joins TRBV4-1 to TRBJ1-5; possible D gene TRBD1, 5 bases. This CDR3 contains 15 residues. Trimming shortened V by 0 bases and J by 7 bases, and 13 bases separated the two germline ends. From germline, CDR1 is MGHRA and CDR2 YSYEKL.

The chain links TRBV18 to TRBJ2-1; 7 nucleotides match TRBD1. V lost 4 bases to trimming and J lost 1 base; unmatched junction nucleotides: 4. The V gene's germline CDR1 is KGHSH and CDR2 LQKENI. This CDR3 is 15 amino acids long. In nucleotides, the CDR3 is TGTGCCAGCTCACAAGGGGGCCTGTCCTACAATGAGCAGTTCTTC. Protein sequence: CASSQGGLSYNEQFF.

The chain recombines TRBV28 with TRBJ1-5; 11 bases align to TRBD1. Germline values: CDR1 MDHEN, CDR2 SYDVKM. With 3 bases clipped from V and 6 bases from J, the junction kept 4 bases outside the gene matches. The CDR3 is made up of 15 amino acids. This CDR3 reads CASSFGQGAGQPQHF. The CDR3 coding sequence is TGTGCCAGCAGTTTTGGACAGGGGGCCGGTCAGCCCCAGCATTTT.

The genes are TRBV4-3 and TRBJ2-3; 11 bases are a match to TRBD1. The CDR3 runs 18 residues. Unmatched junction bases numbered 12, after V lost 4 bases and J lost 3 bases. Germline CDR1 reads LGHNA; CDR2 reads YSLEER. CDR3 loop: CASSRLRTGGGSTDTQYF. DNA of the CDR3: TGCGCCAGCAGCCGCCTCAGGACAGGGGGCGGGAGTACAGATACGCAGTATTTT.

The chain combines TRBV5-1 with TRBJ2-3, with a possible D match to TRBD1 (6 bases). V shed 2 bases and J shed 6 bases, with 16 bases lying between them. The CDR3 spans 15 residues. The germline V gene encodes CDR1 SGHRS and CDR2 YFSETQ. CDR3 sequence: CASSFGSRGIDTQYF. The DNA for the CDR3 is TGCGCCAGCAGCTTCGGCAGCAGGGGTATCGATACGCAGTATTTT.

In the case of this clone: The same CDR3 arises from other DNA sequences in this sample as well. This chain's CDR3 is CASSLTANEQFF. DNA for the CDR3: TGCGCCAGCAGCTTGACAGCGAATGAGCAGTTCTTC. The chain uses TRBV5-1 and TRBJ2-1; D unresolved. The V gene lost 1 base and the J gene lost 7 bases, with 6 bases spanning the gap. Germline loops: CDR1 SGHRS, CDR2 YFSETQ. The CDR3 is made up of 12 amino acids.

This chain's CDR3 is CASSGPGAPQETQYF. The CDR3 nucleotides are TGTGCCAGCTCGGGACCCGGGGCGCCCCAAGAGACCCAGTACTTC. The chain employs TRBV18 and TRBJ2-5; the D call may be TRBD1 or TRBD2 (5 bases each). V lost 6 bases and J lost 1, with 15 bases in between. CDR1 is KGHSH and CDR2 is LQKENI in the germline V gene. The CDR3 contains 15 residues.

The chain joins TRBV12-5 to TRBJ2-1; 7 bases map to TRBD2. CDR1 is LGHNT, CDR2 FRNRAP, per germline. V trimming: 2 bases; J trimming: 12 bases; junction bases outside the gene matches: 10. This CDR3 has 14 amino acids. As DNA, the CDR3 is TGTGCTAGTGGTTTGTCGGGGGGAGACCAGCCGCAGTTCTTC. Amino acid sequence: CASGLSGGDQPQFF.

The chain joins TRBV11-2 to TRBJ2-4; 9 bases are a match to TRBD1. There are 18 residues in the CDR3. In germline, CDR1 is SGHAT, CDR2 FQNNGV. Trimming at V came to 1 base and at J to 0 bases, leaving 7 bases not matched to a gene. In DNA, the CDR3 is TGTGCCAGCAGCTTAGGGGGACAGGGAGCACTAGCCAAAAACATTCAGTACTTC. This gives the protein CASSLGGQGALAKNIQYF.

The rearrangement joins TRBV20-1 to TRBJ2-7; the D is unclear. Germline V gene sequence: CDR1 DFQATT, CDR2 SNEGSKA (reference sequence). The CDR3 covers 11 residues. V was pared by 4 bases and J by 5 bases, with 9 bases between. DNA of the CDR3: TGCAGTGCTACGAAAAGGGACGAGCAGTACTTC. This sequence encodes CSATKRDEQYF.

V is TRBV4-2 and J is TRBJ2-3, with 8 bases lining up with TRBD2. The CDR3 is 14 residues long. Germline V gene lookup returns CDR1 LGHNA and CDR2 YNFKEQ. With 4 bases clipped from V and 1 base from J, the junction kept 1 base outside the gene matches. The CDR3 nucleotides read TGTGCCAGCAGCCTCGGGAGGGGCACAGATACGCAGTATTTT. Protein sequence: CASSLGRGTDTQYF.

This chain links TRBV27 with TRBJ2-2; 7 nucleotides line up with TRBD2. Losses at the gene ends were 4 bases for V and 5 bases for J; bases not matched to a gene: 10. Germline CDR1 reads MNHEY; CDR2 reads SMNVEV (reference sequence). This CDR3 has 16 residues. The CDR3 DNA sequence: TGTGCCAGCAGTTCCTTGATGGCGGGAGTAACCGGGGAGCTGTTTTTT. This codes for CASSSLMAGVTGELFF.

This clone was observed a handful of times. The rearrangement uses TRBV18 and TRBJ1-1, with D perhaps matching TRBD1 (5 bases). CDR3 length: 14 residues. Germline CDR1 is KGHSH and CDR2 is LQKENI. V gave up 3 bases and J gave up 8 bases, with 16 bases separating them. The DNA of the CDR3 is TGTGCCAGCTCACCCCCCATGGGGCCCAGGGAAGCTTTCTTT. Translated, it gives CASSPPMGPREAFF.

CDR3 protein: CASSGTGAQQETQYF. Here the CDR3 DNA reads TGTGCCAGCAGCGGGACAGGTGCCCAGCAAGAGACCCAGTACTTC. The chain combines TRBV2 with TRBJ2-5, with TRBD1 identical over 8 bases. V was clipped by 6 bases and J by 2 bases; unmatched bases: 8. The CDR3 totals 15 residues. Germline V gene sequence: CDR1 SNHLY, CDR2 FYNNEI.

The genes are TRBV28 and TRBJ2-4; 15 nucleotides match TRBD2. V shed 7 bases and J 8 bases; nucleotides not matched to a gene: 6. The CDR3 runs to 15 residues. Germline assignment: CDR1 MDHEN and CDR2 SYDVKM. DNA for the CDR3: TGTGCCAGCACCGGGACTAGCGGGAGGTTAGACATTCAGTACTTC. Protein sequence: CASTGTSGRLDIQYF.

As to this clone: Other DNA sequences of this sample code for an identical CDR3. The gene calls are TRBV5-1 and TRBJ1-2; unclear D gene. The CDR3 runs 13 residues. Germline V gene sequence: CDR1 SGHRS, CDR2 YFSETQ. The ends were cut back, 0 bases at V and 4 bases at J, with 7 bases in the middle. This CDR3 is CASSLGQSYGYTF. DNA of the CDR3: TGCGCCAGCAGCTTGGGGCAGTCCTATGGCTACACCTTC.

The chain combines TRBV27 with TRBJ2-2, with TRBD2 identical over 9 bases. This CDR3 is built from 15 residues. Trimming at V came to 8 bases and at J to 1 base, leaving 5 bases not matched to a gene. The germline V gene encodes CDR1 MNHEY and CDR2 SMNVEV (reference sequence). The CDR3 sequence is CASGSSGKNTGELFF. CDR3 DNA: TGTGCCAGCGGATCTAGCGGGAAGAACACCGGGGAGCTGTTTTTT.

The rearrangement links TRBV19 to TRBJ2-4; no definite D call. The germline V gene has CDR1 LNHDA and CDR2 SQIVND (reference sequence). CDR3 length equals 11 residues. Trimming left V 3 bases short and J 7 bases short, with 4 bases between. The CDR3 bases are TGTGCCAGTAGTATGGGGAACATTCAGTACTTC. Amino acid sequence: CASSMGNIQYF.

On this clone: Other DNA variants within this sample encode the same CDR3. The gene calls are TRBV7-2 and TRBJ2-6; D not resolved. The CDR3 totals 15 residues. V shed 0 bases and J shed 0 bases, with 3 bases lying between them. Germline V lookup: CDR1 SGHTA, CDR2 FQGNSA. The CDR3 DNA reads TGTGCCAGCAGCTTAGCCTCCTCTGGGGCCAACGTCCTGACTTTC. Its protein product is CASSLASSGANVLTF.

The rearrangement uses TRBV27 and TRBJ1-4; 8 bases are shared with TRBD1. Germline values: CDR1 MNHEY, CDR2 SMNVEV (reference sequence). The CDR3 contains 14 residues. V was clipped by 5 bases and J by 2 bases; unmatched bases: 1. The CDR3 loop is CASSRTGTNEKLFF. As DNA, the CDR3 is TGTGCCAGCAGTCGGACAGGGACTAATGAAAAACTGTTTTTT.

The chain joins TRBV14 to TRBJ2-7, with D unclear. CDR3 length equals 13 residues. Germline CDR1 SGHDN, CDR2 FVKESK. Trimming took off 2 bases at V and 0 bases at J, with 5 bases between the two ends. CDR3 sequence: CASSQQSSYEQYF. The CDR3 nucleotides read TGTGCCAGCAGCCAACAAAGCTCCTACGAGCAGTACTTC.

Points on this clone: This same CDR3 is encoded by further DNA sequences in the sample. This chain connects TRBV5-1 to TRBJ1-1; unclear D gene. This CDR3 has 13 residues. Trimming took 0 bases from V and 4 from J, leaving 7 bases between them. From germline, CDR1 is SGHRS and CDR2 YFSETQ. The CDR3 nucleotides read TGCGCCAGCAGCTTGGGATGGGGCACTGAAGCTTTCTTT. Protein sequence: CASSLGWGTEAFF. The full variable domain, its missing parts supplied by reference TRBV5-1 and TRBJ1-1, is KAGVTQTPRYLIKTRGQQVTLSCSPISGHRSVSWYQQTPGQGLQFLFEYFSETQRNKGNFPGRFSGRQFSNSRSEMNVSTLELGDSALYLCASSLGWGTEAFFGQGTRLTVV.